This is a list of T cell receptor beta chains from one sample in a study of response to subunit inactivated influenza vaccine. MiXCR, run by TCRdb on the RT-PCR reads, gives a single entry per CDR3 protein. The sample includes around 170,000 distinct CDR3 sequences, approximately 11% of them seen just once. Sequencing was performed on CD8+ T cells sorted from PBMCs, taken roughly 24 months after vaccination. The receptor source for this set is a man between 50 and 75 years old who received an inactivated influenza vaccine. The CDR3 runs from the conserved cysteine through the conserved F or W. Fields, in order: V gene, J gene, clone size, D gene, CDR3 protein, CDR3 DNA. A D gene is named only where the DNA matches it firmly. Clone size is given for some rows only: seen once, a few or many times, or a class if the clone is expanded.

TRBV7-9	TRBJ1-4	few	.	CASSSSGDEKLFF	TGTGCCAGCTCCTCCTCGGGGGATGAAAAACTGTTTTTT
TRBV12-3/TRBV12-4	TRBJ2-1	.	.	CASSFSQVEQFF	TGTGCCAGCAGTTTTTCCCAGGTTGAGCAGTTCTTC
TRBV4-1	TRBJ2-3	few	TRBD2	CASSQDKGTSGGSTDTQYF	TGCGCCAGCAGCCAAGATAAGGGGACTAGCGGGGGGTCCACAGATACGCAGTATTTT
TRBV18	TRBJ2-1	.	TRBD2	CASSPLGLAGNEQFF	TGTGCCAGCTCACCTCTGGGACTAGCAGGCAATGAGCAGTTCTTC
TRBV9	TRBJ1-1	few	.	CASTGPRNTEAFF	TGTGCCAGCACCGGACCCAGGAACACTGAAGCTTTCTTT
TRBV12-5	TRBJ2-3	few	TRBD2	CASGLVAGGPSTDTQYF	TGTGCTAGTGGTTTGGTTGCGGGAGGGCCCAGCACAGATACGCAGTATTTT
TRBV7-9	TRBJ2-1	.	TRBD2	CASSSGTSGRGDEQFF	TGTGCCAGCAGCTCCGGGACTAGCGGTAGGGGTGATGAGCAGTTCTTC
TRBV4-1	TRBJ2-7	.	.	CASSQVGQYYEQYF	TGCGCCAGCAGCCAAGTGGGGCAATACTACGAGCAGTACTTC
TRBV6-5	TRBJ1-4	.	.	CASSLSNLNEKLFF	TGTGCCAGCAGTCTCAGCAATTTAAATGAAAAACTGTTTTTT
TRBV4-3	TRBJ2-4	few	TRBD2	CASSQDLLAGGLAKNIQYF	TGCGCCAGCAGCCAAGATTTGCTAGCGGGGGGGCTAGCCAAAAACATTCAGTACTTC
TRBV20-1	TRBJ1-2	.	TRBD1	CSRTGHNYGYTF	TGCAGTCGGACAGGGCATAACTATGGCTACACCTTC
TRBV4-1	TRBJ2-7	.	.	CASSQNRDSTSYEQYF	TGCGCCAGCAGCCAAAACCGGGACTCCACTTCCTACGAGCAGTACTTC
TRBV28	TRBJ1-2	.	.	CASSMTGSVAMWGYTF	TGTGCCAGCAGCATGACCGGGTCCGTAGCAATGTGGGGCTACACCTTC
TRBV4-2	TRBJ1-1	.	.	CASSQAETRVDVNTEAFF	TGTGCCAGCAGCCAAGCGGAGACCAGGGTGGATGTGAACACTGAAGCTTTCTTT
TRBV6-4	TRBJ2-7	few	.	CASRCWHRSSYEQYF	TGTGCCAGCAGATGTTGGCACAGAAGCTCCTACGAGCAGTACTTC
TRBV3-1	TRBJ2-7	many	TRBD1	CASSVGTGVEEQYF	TGTGCCAGCAGCGTCGGGACAGGGGTCGAGGAGCAGTACTTC
TRBV29-1	TRBJ1-3	few	.	CSVETARQDRSGNTIYF	TGCAGCGTTGAGACGGCTCGGCAGGATCGCTCTGGAAACACCATATATTTT
TRBV27	TRBJ2-3	few	TRBD1	CASSSAGTGKDTQYF	TGTGCCAGCAGTTCCGCCGGGACAGGGAAAGATACGCAGTATTTT
TRBV5-6	TRBJ2-1	few	.	CASSLLARNEQFF	TGTGCCAGCAGCCTCCTAGCTCGCAATGAGCAGTTCTTC
TRBV28	TRBJ1-5	.	.	CASEKTGNSNQPQHF	TGTGCCAGCGAAAAAACAGGGAATAGCAATCAGCCCCAGCATTTT
TRBV12-3/TRBV12-4	TRBJ2-3	many	.	CASSLELGTDTQYF	TGTGCCAGCAGTTTGGAGTTGGGGACAGATACGCAGTATTTT
TRBV7-9	TRBJ1-1	.	TRBD1	CASSVNTGGETEAFF	TGTGCCAGCAGCGTAAACACAGGGGGAGAAACTGAAGCTTTCTTT
TRBV13	TRBJ2-1	.	.	CASSNGGRGAEQFF	TGTGCCAGCAGTAATGGGGGACGCGGCGCTGAGCAGTTCTTC
TRBV4-1	TRBJ1-2	.	.	CASSQNTGAYAGYTF	TGCGCCAGCAGCCAGAACACGGGCGCCTATGCCGGCTACACCTTC
TRBV12-3/TRBV12-4	TRBJ2-3	.	TRBD2	CASSSSGGAPSTQYF	TGTGCCAGCAGTTCCAGCGGGGGGGCGCCGTCGACGCAGTATTTT
TRBV7-2	TRBJ2-2	few	TRBD1	CASSFTGGHTRTGELFF	TGTGCCAGCAGCTTCACAGGGGGCCATACGAGGACCGGGGAGCTGTTTTTT
TRBV27	TRBJ2-1	few	TRBD2	CASSLSSGRYNEQFF	TGTGCCAGCAGTTTATCTAGCGGGAGATACAATGAGCAGTTCTTC
TRBV7-8	TRBJ2-1	few	TRBD2	CASTSRGRDEQFF	TGTGCCAGCACCAGCAGAGGGAGGGATGAGCAGTTCTTC
TRBV28	TRBJ1-1	few	TRBD1	CATTTQGLNTEAFF	TGTGCCACCACAACACAGGGGCTGAACACTGAAGCTTTCTTT
TRBV13	TRBJ2-7	few	.	CASSLAMGHAEQYF	TGTGCCAGCAGCTTAGCCATGGGACATGCCGAGCAGTACTTC
TRBV29-1	TRBJ2-2	few	.	CSVMTGGRYTGELFF	TGCAGCGTTATGACGGGGGGCCGATACACCGGGGAGCTGTTTTTT
TRBV28	TRBJ2-2	many	TRBD2	CASSLTSGSRELFF	TGTGCCAGCAGTTTGACTAGCGGGAGCCGGGAGCTGTTTTTT
TRBV9	TRBJ1-2	few	.	CASSASMSGGYTF	TGTGCCAGCAGCGCCTCGATGTCGGGGGGCTACACCTTC
TRBV19	TRBJ2-2	few	TRBD1	CASSGTGETGELFF	TGTGCCAGTTCCGGGACAGGGGAAACCGGGGAGCTGTTTTTT
TRBV10-3	TRBJ1-1	many	.	CATIGEDTEAFF	TGTGCCACCATCGGGGAGGACACTGAAGCTTTCTTT
TRBV10-3	TRBJ2-1	many	TRBD1	CAIRTTTGGRANEQFF	TGTGCCATCAGGACCACCACAGGGGGAAGGGCCAATGAGCAGTTCTTC
TRBV4-1	TRBJ2-5	.	.	CASSQDHGGVETQYF	TGCGCCAGCAGCCAAGATCATGGGGGAGTAGAGACCCAGTACTTC
TRBV24-1	TRBJ2-1	few	.	CATSDLGAVSYNEQFF	TGTGCCACCAGTGATTTGGGGGCAGTCTCCTACAATGAGCAGTTCTTC
TRBV29-1	TRBJ2-7	many	.	CSVEAGSYEQYF	TGCAGCGTTGAAGCGGGCTCCTACGAGCAGTACTTC
TRBV4-3	TRBJ2-2	.	.	CASSQKTGELFF	TGCGCCAGCAGCCAGAAAACCGGGGAGCTGTTTTTT
TRBV4-3	TRBJ1-6	.	.	CASSQRNWSPLHF	TGCGCCAGCAGCCAACGAAATTGGTCACCCCTCCACTTT
TRBV20-1	TRBJ2-7	many	.	CSAREGRTFYEQYF	TGCAGTGCTAGAGAAGGACGGACTTTCTACGAGCAGTACTTC
TRBV19	TRBJ2-7	.	.	CASSLTVPAYEQYF	TGTGCCAGTAGTTTGACAGTGCCGGCCTACGAGCAGTACTTC
TRBV7-9	TRBJ2-3	.	.	CARSVFGGPTDTQYF	TGTGCCAGGAGCGTATTTGGGGGCCCCACAGATACGCAGTATTTT
TRBV29-1	TRBJ2-3	many	TRBD1	CSVAGTDSTDTQYF	TGCAGCGTCGCTGGGACAGATAGCACAGATACGCAGTATTTT
TRBV7-8	TRBJ2-7	few	TRBD1	CASSFRDRSSYEQYF	TGTGCCAGCAGCTTCCGGGACAGGTCCTCCTACGAGCAGTACTTC
TRBV6-1	TRBJ1-1	.	TRBD1	CASSETQGAYEAFF	TGTGCCAGCAGTGAAACCCAGGGGGCTTATGAAGCTTTCTTT
TRBV4-2	TRBJ2-1	.	TRBD2	CASSQVVREGSYNEQFF	TGTGCCAGCAGCCAAGTCGTACGGGAGGGGTCCTACAATGAGCAGTTCTTC
TRBV15	TRBJ2-6	.	TRBD2	CATGLAGSGANVLTF	TGTGCCACGGGACTAGCGGGCTCTGGGGCCAACGTCCTGACTTTC
TRBV24-1	TRBJ2-2	many	.	CATSDYPSGTGELFF	TGTGCCACCAGTGATTACCCCTCGGGCACCGGGGAGCTGTTTTTT
TRBV9	TRBJ2-7	few	TRBD2	CASSLGLAETYEQYF	TGTGCCAGCAGCTTAGGACTAGCGGAGACCTACGAGCAGTACTTC